This entry is about one T cell receptor beta chain. This entry belongs to a study of shared clonotypes between healthy human individuals. The CDR3 spans 12 residues. Germline CDR1 and CDR2: SQVTM and ANQGSEA. The protocol was immunoSEQ multiplex PCR, while the TCRdb copy is restricted to in-frame clones and leaves out a portion. This table holds about 490,000 clones, approximately 79% found once. The chain combines TRBV29-1 with TRBJ2-5, with 8 bases matching TRBD1. The better agreement between TRBJ2-7 and the DNA end casts doubt on the J call. What was sequenced was PBMCs. The TCR comes from a woman aged 35 to 49 in good health. Some clones in this sample may be carry-over from other donors' samples. The CDR3 here is CSTKGQGSEQYF. In DNA form, the CDR3 reads TGCAGCACCAAAGGACAGGGCAGCGAGCAGTACTTC.